The 5 T cell receptor beta chains below were found in one sample sequenced in a study of neoadjuvant nivolumab and ipilimumab in lung cancer. The data were produced by immunoSEQ multiplex PCR, yet TCRdb's version contains in-frame clones alone and is incomplete. The sample gives over 7,000 clones, about 87% of which show up once; 6.5% to 9.5% is in the top ten. The specimen comprised tumor tissue, sampled after neoadjuvant nivolumab, alone or with ipilimumab, at or shortly before surgery. The receptors shown here come from an adult with non-small cell lung cancer.

The chain links TRBV7-6 to TRBJ2-1; D is perhaps TRBD1 (6 bases). The CDR3 contains 17 residues. Germline V gene lookup returns CDR1 SGHVS and CDR2 FNYEAQ. V lost 3 bases and J 5 bases, leaving 20 bases between the germline ends. In nucleotides, the CDR3 is TGTGCCAGCAGCTTGACCCCTAATCGACAGGCCGACAATGAGCAGTTCTTC. It yields the protein CASSLTPNRQADNEQFF.

On this clone itself: Compared with germline, one end of the junction differs, possibly owing to a read error. The rearrangement uses TRBV7-8 and TRBJ1-1; D remains ambiguous. This CDR3 spans 12 amino acids. CDR1 and CDR2 (germline): SGHVS, FQNEAQ. This CDR3 is CASSPLRTEAFF. The CDR3 DNA follows: TGTGCAAGCAGCCCCTTGCGCACTGAAGCTTTCTTT.

The chain employs TRBV28 and TRBJ1-1, with 9 bases identical to TRBD1. V was clipped by 2 bases and J by 4 bases; unmatched bases: 8. The germline CDR1 and CDR2 sequences are MDHEN and SYDVKM. This CDR3 contains 16 residues. CDR3 sequence: CASSLIPGQGTTEAFF. The CDR3 DNA follows: TGTGCCAGCAGTTTAATCCCGGGACAGGGCACCACTGAAGCTTTCTTT.

This rearrangement joins TRBV5-1 to TRBJ2-3; D assignment may be TRBD1 or TRBD2 (6 bases each). CDR1 is SGHRS and CDR2 is YFSETQ in the germline V gene. This CDR3 is 16 amino acids long. The germline V and J ends were trimmed by 0 bases and 4 bases, with 15 bases remaining between them. CDR3 protein: CASSLAGAPVADTQYF. The CDR3 DNA reads as TGCGCCAGCAGCTTGGCGGGGGCCCCGGTGGCAGATACGCAGTATTTT.

This clone appeared a few times. V and J are TRBV9 and TRBJ2-7; no definite D call. Germline CDR1 and CDR2: SGDLS and YYNGEE. Trimming took off 2 bases at V and 1 base at J, with 10 bases between the two ends. The CDR3 is 14 residues long. CDR3 DNA: TGTGCCAGCAGCGTTTATCCGATTTCCTACGAGCAGTACTTC. Its translation: CASSVYPISYEQYF.